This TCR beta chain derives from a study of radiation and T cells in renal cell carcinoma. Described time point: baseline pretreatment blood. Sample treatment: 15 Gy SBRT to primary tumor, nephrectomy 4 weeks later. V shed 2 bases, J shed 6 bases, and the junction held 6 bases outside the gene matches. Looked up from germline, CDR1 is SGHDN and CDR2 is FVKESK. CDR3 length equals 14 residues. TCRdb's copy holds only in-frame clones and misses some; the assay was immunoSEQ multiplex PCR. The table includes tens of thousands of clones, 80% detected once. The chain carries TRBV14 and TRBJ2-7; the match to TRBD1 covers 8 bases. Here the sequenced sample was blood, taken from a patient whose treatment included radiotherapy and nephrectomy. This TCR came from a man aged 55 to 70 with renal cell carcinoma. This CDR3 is CASSQLDRGLEQYF. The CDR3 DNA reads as TGTGCCAGCAGCCAATTAGACAGGGGTCTCGAGCAGTACTTC.